The 26 T cell receptor beta chains presented below share a single source sample, sequenced in a study of cytotoxic CD8 clonotypes in ibrutinib-treated CLL. Repertoires were generated with immunoSEQ multiplex PCR, while TCRdb's copy carries only in-frame clones and drops some. Seen here are 30,000 to 40,000 clones, 70% to 75% observed once, and the top ten hold roughly 17%. Sequencing was performed on PBMCs, taken at disease progression, from a patient treated with ibrutinib. The receptors stem from a human donor with chronic lymphocytic leukemia.

The V and J genes are TRBV5-1 and TRBJ1-3; 7 nucleotides align to TRBD1. With 4 bases clipped from V and 2 bases from J, the junction kept 3 bases outside the gene matches. The germline CDR1 and CDR2 sequences are SGHRS and YFSETQ. The CDR3 loop spans 14 amino acids. The chain's CDR3 is CASSRTGAGNTIYF. CDR3 DNA: TGCGCCAGCAGCCGTACAGGGGCTGGAAACACCATATATTTT.

The gene calls are TRBV19 and TRBJ2-3; 7 positions match TRBD1. Germline V gives CDR1 LNHDA, CDR2 SQIVND (reference sequence). Unmatched junction bases numbered 4, after V lost 5 bases and J lost 2 bases. The CDR3 is 14 residues long. As DNA, the CDR3 is TGTGCCAGTAGTTGGGGACAGTCCACAGATACGCAGTATTTT. This translates into CASSWGQSTDTQYF.

The rearrangement links TRBV19 to TRBJ1-3; D is perhaps TRBD1 (5 bases). TRBJ2-2 explains the end of the DNA better; the J call may be wrong. The CDR3 covers 16 residues. Germline-derived CDR1 and CDR2 are LNHDA and SQIVND (reference sequence). The CDR3 here is CASSLSRQTNTGELFF. CDR3 nucleotide sequence: TGTGCCAGTTCGCTCAGTCGACAGACGAACACCGGGGAGCTGTTTTTT.

The V and J genes are TRBV29-1 and TRBJ1-3; D perhaps matches TRBD1 (6 bases). The CDR3 loop spans 15 amino acids. Germline CDR1 is SQVTM and CDR2 is ANQGSEA. Trimming stripped 0 bases from V and 4 bases from J, with 13 bases between. CDR3 DNA sequence: TGCAGCGTTGAAGACTTAGGGGGTACCGGAAACACCATATATTTT. Its protein is CSVEDLGGTGNTIYF.

V and J are TRBV2 and TRBJ1-6; D is unclear. V lost 3 bases, J lost 10 bases, and 10 bases lay in between. The CDR3 extends over 13 amino acids. The germline V gene has CDR1 SNHLY and CDR2 FYNNEI. This CDR3 is CASSDRRESPLHF. The CDR3 coding sequence is TGTGCCAGCAGTGATAGGCGGGAATCACCCCTCCACTTT.

The chain employs TRBV6-1 and TRBJ1-5; D is uncertain. V shed 8 bases and J shed 3 bases, with 8 bases lying between them. The germline V gene has CDR1 MNHNS and CDR2 SASEGT. CDR3 length: 12 residues. The CDR3 here is CASGQLNQPQHF. CDR3 DNA sequence: TGTGCCAGCGGTCAACTCAATCAGCCCCAGCATTTT.

V and J are TRBV27 and TRBJ1-2, with TRBD1 matching 10 bases. This CDR3 contains 17 residues. Germline-derived CDR1 and CDR2 are MNHEY and SMNVEV (reference sequence). After removal of 0 bases from V and 6 bases from J, the junction contained 10 bases not matched to a gene. The DNA for the CDR3 is TGTGCCAGCAGTTTATCGGGTTGGGGGGACAGGGGCAATGGCTACACCTTC. Encoded protein: CASSLSGWGDRGNGYTF.

This chain connects TRBV4-1 to TRBJ2-2, with TRBD2 identical over 11 bases. Germline values: CDR1 MGHRA, CDR2 YSYEKL. Losses at the gene ends were 0 bases for V and 6 bases for J; bases not matched to a gene: 6. The CDR3 runs 17 residues. CDR3 loop: CASSQESSGGVAGELFF. CDR3 nucleotide sequence: TGCGCCAGCAGCCAAGAGAGTAGCGGGGGGGTTGCCGGGGAGCTGTTTTTT.

This clone has just a few counts. The chain uses TRBV23-1 and TRBJ1-1; 10 bases map to TRBD1. TRBV23-1 is an open reading frame whose function is uncertain. The CDR3 is 19 residues long. J was trimmed by 1 base and V by 0 bases; bases with no gene match: 11. The CDR3 loop reads CASSQSKGSGQGSNTEAFF. The CDR3 nucleotides are TGCGCCAGCAGTCAATCGAAGGGGTCGGGACAGGGGTCGAACACTGAAGCTTTCTTT.

This chain links TRBV2 with TRBJ2-1, with TRBD2 matching over 12 bases. V dropped 6 bases and J dropped 5; count of bases not matched to a gene: 2. Germline V gene data show CDR1 as SNHLY and CDR2 as FYNNEI. This CDR3 is built from 14 residues. The CDR3 nucleotides read TGTGCCAGCAGCTCTAGCGGGGGGGACAATGAGCAGTTCTTC. It is translated as CASSSSGGDNEQFF. The whole variable domain, remainder taken from reference TRBV2 and TRBJ2-1, is EPEVTQTPSHQVTQMGQEVILRCVPISNHLYFYWYRQILGQKVEFLVSFYNNEISEKSEIFDDQFSVERPDGSNFTLKIRSTKLEDSAMYFCASSSSGGDNEQFFGPGTRLTVL.

The V gene is TRBV14, the J gene TRBJ2-1; the D gene is possibly TRBD2 (6 bases). Germline CDR1 reads SGHDN; CDR2 reads FVKESK. V gave up 4 bases and J gave up 3 bases, with 13 bases separating them. The CDR3 contains 15 residues. The CDR3 protein is CASSPIPGVYNEQFF. The CDR3 region has the DNA TGTGCCAGCAGCCCAATCCCGGGAGTCTACAATGAGCAGTTCTTC.

The chain is built from TRBV7-2 and TRBJ1-1, with D maybe TRBD1 (5 bases). Trimming cost V 1 base and J 4 bases, with 7 bases left between them. Germline V gene lookup returns CDR1 SGHTA and CDR2 FQGNSA. The length of the CDR3 is 13 residues. This chain's CDR3 is CASSLGQFTEAFF. DNA of the CDR3: TGTGCCAGCAGCTTAGGACAGTTCACTGAAGCTTTCTTT. Full variable domain (missing parts from reference TRBV7-2 and TRBJ1-1): GAGVSQSPSNKVTEKGKDVELRCDPISGHTALYWYRQSLGQGLEFLIYFQGNSAPDKSGLPSDRFSAERTGGSVSTLTIQRTQQEDSAVYLCASSLGQFTEAFFGQGTRLTVV.

CDR3 DNA sequence: TGTGCCAGCAGCTTGTCCCGCGCGGCCATCTCCAATGAGCAGTTCTTC. It specifies CASSLSRAAISNEQFF. The rearrangement links TRBV5-6 to TRBJ2-1; D unclear. Trimming pared 1 base from V and 6 bases from J, leaving 17 bases between. From germline, CDR1 is SGHDT and CDR2 YYEEEE. The CDR3 contains 16 residues.

The V and J genes are TRBV7-9 and TRBJ2-1; D possibly corresponds to TRBD1 (5 bases). In germline, CDR1 is SEHNR, CDR2 FQNEAQ (reference sequence). V lost 7 bases, J lost 9 bases, and 13 bases lay in between. This CDR3 spans 12 amino acids. CDR3 DNA: TGTGCCAGCACTCCTTTGGACACTGAGCAGTTCTTC. This gives the protein CASTPLDTEQFF.

The V gene is TRBV5-4, the J gene TRBJ2-2; D is uncertain. Germline values: CDR1 SGHNT, CDR2 YYREEE (reference sequence). Trimming pared 3 bases from V and 4 bases from J, leaving 13 bases between. This CDR3 is built from 15 residues. The DNA of the CDR3 is TGTGCCAGCAGCTCGAGTCGGAAGTTCACCGGGGAGCTGTTTTTT. Translating gives CASSSSRKFTGELFF.

The genes are TRBV11-2 and TRBJ2-7; 8 nucleotides align to TRBD1. This CDR3 spans 15 amino acids. CDR1 SGHAT and CDR2 FQNNGV come from the germline V gene. V gave up 5 bases and J gave up 3 bases; unmatched junction bases: 9. The CDR3 nucleotides are TGTGCCAGCAGCCATGGGACAGGCGGATTCTACGAGCAGTACTTC. It yields the protein CASSHGTGGFYEQYF.

The count of this clone is one. V and J are TRBV5-5 and TRBJ1-5; D is ambiguous. Germline loops: CDR1 SGHKS, CDR2 YYEKEE (reference sequence). V was clipped by 0 bases and J by 1 base, with 5 bases between them. The CDR3 has 14 amino acids. In nucleotides, the CDR3 is TGTGCCAGCAGCTTGGTTAACAGCAATCAGCCCCAGCATTTT. Encoded protein: CASSLVNSNQPQHF.

CDR3 loop: CASSSTGYSGNTIYF. The CDR3 bases are TGTGCCAGCAGTTCGACAGGATACTCTGGAAACACCATATATTTT. The gene calls are TRBV6-1 and TRBJ1-3; D possibly corresponds to TRBD1 (6 bases). This CDR3 region has 15 residues. In germline, CDR1 is MNHNS, CDR2 SASEGT. The V gene lost 5 bases and the J gene lost 0 bases, with 11 bases spanning the gap.

This clone appeared a single time. The chain couples TRBV5-1 to TRBJ1-2; D not certain. From germline, CDR1 is SGHRS and CDR2 YFSETQ. V was shortened by 4 bases and J by 3 bases, with 19 bases between the two germline ends. The CDR3 loop spans 16 amino acids. CDR3 sequence (DNA): TGCGCCAGCAGCCCTAAAGGGTCCGTGTCAGACTATGGCTACACCTTC. The encoded protein is CASSPKGSVSDYGYTF.

This clone was seen more than once but under ten times. The chain employs TRBV19 and TRBJ1-5; TRBD1 agrees at 7 bases. The CDR3 spans 16 residues. The trim removed 3 bases at V and 2 bases at J, leaving 7 bases unmatched. CDR1 is LNHDA and CDR2 is SQIVND in the germline V gene (reference sequence). This CDR3 reads CASSIKWQGGNQPQHF. As DNA, the CDR3 is TGTGCCAGTAGTATTAAATGGCAGGGGGGCAATCAGCCCCAGCATTTT.

The chain recombines TRBV5-1 with TRBJ2-1, with a tentative D call TRBD2 (5 bases). Trimming stripped 0 bases from V and 3 bases from J, with 7 bases between. The CDR3 is 14 amino acids. Germline-derived CDR1 and CDR2 are SGHRS and YFSETQ. As DNA, the CDR3 is TGCGCCAGCAGCTTGGCGGGGAACTACAATGAGCAGTTCTTC. Encoded protein: CASSLAGNYNEQFF.

The genes are TRBV9 and TRBJ2-2; no clear D gene. Trimming pared 4 bases from V and 6 bases from J, leaving 13 bases between. CDR3 length: 14 residues. Germline V gene lookup returns CDR1 SGDLS and CDR2 YYNGEE. The CDR3 nucleotides read TGTGCCAGCAGCACCCGTCGGACCCCCGGGGAGCTGTTTTTT. This gives the protein CASSTRRTPGELFF.

The chain is built from TRBV6-1 and TRBJ2-2, with D possibly TRBD1 on 6 matching bases. CDR1 MNHNS and CDR2 SASEGT come from the germline V gene. With 6 bases removed from V and 0 bases from J, the gap between germline ends came to 8 bases. CDR3 length: 14 amino acids. Here the CDR3 DNA reads TGTGCCAGCAGGTCAGGGGCGAACACCGGGGAGCTGTTTTTT. This gives the protein CASRSGANTGELFF.

The chain is built from TRBV13 and TRBJ2-6; the match to TRBD1 covers 8 bases. The V gene end was trimmed by 5 bases and the J gene end by 0 bases; junction bases not matched to a gene: 3. Per germline, CDR1 PRHDT and CDR2 FYEKMQ (reference sequence). The CDR3 is 16 amino acids. The CDR3 protein is CASSEDRDSGANVLTF. CDR3 DNA sequence: TGTGCCAGCAGCGAGGACAGGGACTCTGGGGCCAACGTCCTGACTTTC.

The V call is TRBV7-6, the J call TRBJ2-5; the match to TRBD2 covers 8 bases. The J segment lost 0 bases and the V segment lost 9 bases, leaving 3 bases of the junction unmatched. The length of the CDR3 is 13 residues. Germline V CDR1 and CDR2: SGHVS, FNYEAQ. CDR3 loop: CASAGGHQETQYF. CDR3 DNA: TGTGCCAGTGCGGGGGGCCACCAAGAGACCCAGTACTTC.

CDR3 sequence reads: CASSLWAGQPQHF. The CDR3 coding sequence is TGTGCCAGCAGCTTGTGGGCAGGGCAGCCCCAGCATTTT. This chain joins TRBV5-6 and TRBJ1-5; D is perhaps TRBD1 (5 bases). V lost 1 base and J lost 7, with 9 bases in between. The germline gives CDR1 SGHDT, CDR2 YYEEEE. This CDR3 has 13 residues.